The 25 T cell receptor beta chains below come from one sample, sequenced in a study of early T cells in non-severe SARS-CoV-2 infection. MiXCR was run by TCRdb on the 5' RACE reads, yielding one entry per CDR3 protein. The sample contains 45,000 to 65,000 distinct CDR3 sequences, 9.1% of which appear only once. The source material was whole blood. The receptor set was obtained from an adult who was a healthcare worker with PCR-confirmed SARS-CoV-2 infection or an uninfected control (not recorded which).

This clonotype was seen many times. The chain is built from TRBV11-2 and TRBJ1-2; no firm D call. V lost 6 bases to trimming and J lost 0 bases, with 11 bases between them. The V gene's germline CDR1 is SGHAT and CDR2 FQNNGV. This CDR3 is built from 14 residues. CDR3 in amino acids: CASSQPGSNYGYTF. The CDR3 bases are TGTGCCAGCAGTCAACCGGGGTCTAACTATGGCTACACCTTC.

The DNA of the CDR3 is TGCAGTGCTATGGGACTAGCAGCTTACAATGAGCAGTTCTTC. It yields the protein CSAMGLAAYNEQFF. The V call is TRBV20-1, the J call TRBJ2-1, with 9 bases lining up with TRBD2. Germline-derived CDR1 and CDR2 are DFQATT and SNEGSKA (reference sequence). The CDR3 extends over 14 amino acids. The trim removed 4 bases at V and 4 bases at J, leaving 5 bases unmatched.

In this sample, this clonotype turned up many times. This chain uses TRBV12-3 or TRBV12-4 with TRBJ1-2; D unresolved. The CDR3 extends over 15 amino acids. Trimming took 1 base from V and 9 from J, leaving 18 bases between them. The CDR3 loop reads CASSLGLSGVGRYTF. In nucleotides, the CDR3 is TGTGCCAGCAGTTTAGGGCTAAGTGGCGTTGGGCGCTACACCTTC.

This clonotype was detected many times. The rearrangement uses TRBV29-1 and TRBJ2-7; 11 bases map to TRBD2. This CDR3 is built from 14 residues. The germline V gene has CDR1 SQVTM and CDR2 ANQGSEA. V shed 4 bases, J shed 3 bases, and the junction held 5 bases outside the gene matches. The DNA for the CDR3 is TGCAGCGTTGCACTAGCGGGGGATTTCTACGAGCAGTACTTC. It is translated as CSVALAGDFYEQYF.

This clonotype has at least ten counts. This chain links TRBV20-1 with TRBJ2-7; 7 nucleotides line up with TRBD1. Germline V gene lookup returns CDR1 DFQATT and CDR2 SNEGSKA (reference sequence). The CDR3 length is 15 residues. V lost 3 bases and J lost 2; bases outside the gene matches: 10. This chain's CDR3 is CSARGPTGNPYEQYF. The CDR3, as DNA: TGCAGTGCTAGGGGGCCGACAGGGAACCCCTACGAGCAGTACTTC.

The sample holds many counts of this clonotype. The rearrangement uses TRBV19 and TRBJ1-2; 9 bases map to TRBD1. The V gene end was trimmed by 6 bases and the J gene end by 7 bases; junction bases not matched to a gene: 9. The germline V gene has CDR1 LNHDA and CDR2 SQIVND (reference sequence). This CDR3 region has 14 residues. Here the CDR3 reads CASSPDRGNGGYTF. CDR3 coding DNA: TGTGCCAGTAGCCCGGACAGGGGAAACGGTGGCTACACCTTC.

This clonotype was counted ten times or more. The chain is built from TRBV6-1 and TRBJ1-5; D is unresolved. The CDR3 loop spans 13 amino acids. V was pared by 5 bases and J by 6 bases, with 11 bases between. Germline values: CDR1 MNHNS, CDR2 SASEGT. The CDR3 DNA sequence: TGTGCCAGCAGTAGGATTTGGGTTCAGCCCCAGCATTTT. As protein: CASSRIWVQPQHF.

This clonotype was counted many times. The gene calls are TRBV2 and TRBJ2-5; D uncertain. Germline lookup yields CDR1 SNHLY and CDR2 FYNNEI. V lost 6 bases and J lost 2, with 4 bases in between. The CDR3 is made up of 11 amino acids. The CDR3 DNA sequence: TGTGCCAGCAGCGCTCAAGAGACCCAGTACTTC. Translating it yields CASSAQETQYF.

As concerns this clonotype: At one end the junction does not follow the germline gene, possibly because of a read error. As DNA, the CDR3 is TGTGCCAGCAGTTTATGGGCGGACACTGTAGCTTTCTTT. Translated: CASSLWADTVAFF. This chain joins TRBV12-3 or TRBV12-4 and TRBJ1-1; tentative D call: TRBD1 (5 bases). The CDR3 runs 13 residues.

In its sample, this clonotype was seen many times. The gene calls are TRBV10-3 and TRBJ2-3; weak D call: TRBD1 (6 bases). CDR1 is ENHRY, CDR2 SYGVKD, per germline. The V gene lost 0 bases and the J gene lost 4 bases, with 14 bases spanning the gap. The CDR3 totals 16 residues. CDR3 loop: CAISESGQGISDTQYF. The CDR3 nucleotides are TGTGCCATCAGTGAGTCGGGCCAGGGGATATCAGATACGCAGTATTTT.

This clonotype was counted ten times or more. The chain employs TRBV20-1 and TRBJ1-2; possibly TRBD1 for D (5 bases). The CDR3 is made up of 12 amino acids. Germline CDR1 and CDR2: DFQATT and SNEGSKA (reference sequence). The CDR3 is CSGGSGDYGYTF. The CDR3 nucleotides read TGCAGCGGGGGTAGCGGGGACTATGGCTACACCTTC.

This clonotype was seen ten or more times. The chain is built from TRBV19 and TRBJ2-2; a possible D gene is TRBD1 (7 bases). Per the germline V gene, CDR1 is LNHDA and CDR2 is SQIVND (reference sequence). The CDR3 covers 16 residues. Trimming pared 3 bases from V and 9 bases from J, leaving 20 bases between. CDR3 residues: CASSISGGTPTRELFF. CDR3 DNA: TGTGCCAGTAGTATTTCAGGGGGGACCCCTACCAGGGAGCTGTTTTTT.

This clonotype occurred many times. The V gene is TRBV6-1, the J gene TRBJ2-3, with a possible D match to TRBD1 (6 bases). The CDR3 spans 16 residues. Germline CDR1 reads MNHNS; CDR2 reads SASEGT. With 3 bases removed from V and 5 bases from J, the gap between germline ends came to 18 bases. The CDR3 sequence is CASSDPRDRRQDTQYF. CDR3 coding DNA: TGTGCCAGCAGTGACCCCCGCGACAGGAGGCAAGATACGCAGTATTTT.

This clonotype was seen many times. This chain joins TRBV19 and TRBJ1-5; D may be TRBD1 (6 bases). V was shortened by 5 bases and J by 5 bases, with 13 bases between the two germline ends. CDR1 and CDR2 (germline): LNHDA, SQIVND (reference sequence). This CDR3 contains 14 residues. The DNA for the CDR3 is TGTGCCAGTAGTTTCCCGGACAGAGATCAGCCCCAGCATTTT. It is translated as CASSFPDRDQPQHF.

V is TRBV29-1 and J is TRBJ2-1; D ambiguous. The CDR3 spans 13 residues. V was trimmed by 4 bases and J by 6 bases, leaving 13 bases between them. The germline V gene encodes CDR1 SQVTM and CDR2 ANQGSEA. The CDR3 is CSVGDSPFNEQFF. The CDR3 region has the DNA TGCAGCGTTGGGGATAGTCCGTTCAATGAGCAGTTCTTC.

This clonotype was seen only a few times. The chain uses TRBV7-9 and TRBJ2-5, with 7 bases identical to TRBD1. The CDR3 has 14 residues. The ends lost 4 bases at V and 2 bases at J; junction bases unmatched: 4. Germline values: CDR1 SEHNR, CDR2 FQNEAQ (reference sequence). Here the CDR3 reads CASSWGQLQETQYF. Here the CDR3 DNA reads TGTGCCAGCAGCTGGGGACAGTTGCAAGAGACCCAGTACTTC.

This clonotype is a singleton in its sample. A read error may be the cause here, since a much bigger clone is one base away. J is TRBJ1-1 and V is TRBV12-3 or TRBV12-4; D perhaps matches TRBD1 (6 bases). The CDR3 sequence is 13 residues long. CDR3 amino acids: CDSSFGGGTEAFF. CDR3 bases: TGTGACAGCAGCTTCGGGGGCGGCACTGAAGCTTTCTTT.

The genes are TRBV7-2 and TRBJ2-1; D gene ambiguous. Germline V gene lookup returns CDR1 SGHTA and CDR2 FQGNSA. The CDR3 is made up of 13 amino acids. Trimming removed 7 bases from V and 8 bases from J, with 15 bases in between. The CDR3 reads CASITQAAHEQFF. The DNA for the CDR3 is TGTGCCAGCATTACCCAGGCGGCCCATGAGCAGTTCTTC.

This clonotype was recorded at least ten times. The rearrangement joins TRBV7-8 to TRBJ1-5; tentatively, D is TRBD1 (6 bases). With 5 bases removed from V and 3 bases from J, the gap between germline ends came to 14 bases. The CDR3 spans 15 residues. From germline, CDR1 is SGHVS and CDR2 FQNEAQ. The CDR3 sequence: CASSPITGINQPQHF. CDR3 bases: TGTGCCAGCAGCCCGATAACAGGGATCAATCAGCCCCAGCATTTT.

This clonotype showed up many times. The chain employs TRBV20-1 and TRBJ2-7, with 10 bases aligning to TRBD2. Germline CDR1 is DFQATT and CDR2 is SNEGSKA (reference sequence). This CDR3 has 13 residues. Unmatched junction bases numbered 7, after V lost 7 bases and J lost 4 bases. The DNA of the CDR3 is TGCAGTGGTACCGGGACTAGCGCTTACGAGCAGTACTTC. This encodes CSGTGTSAYEQYF.

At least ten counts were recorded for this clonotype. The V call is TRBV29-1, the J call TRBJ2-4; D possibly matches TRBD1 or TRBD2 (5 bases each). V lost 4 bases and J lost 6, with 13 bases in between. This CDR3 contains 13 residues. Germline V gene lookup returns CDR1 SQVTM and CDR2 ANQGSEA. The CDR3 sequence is CSVGDRTTNIQYF. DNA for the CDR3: TGCAGCGTTGGGGACCGGACGACAAACATTCAGTACTTC.

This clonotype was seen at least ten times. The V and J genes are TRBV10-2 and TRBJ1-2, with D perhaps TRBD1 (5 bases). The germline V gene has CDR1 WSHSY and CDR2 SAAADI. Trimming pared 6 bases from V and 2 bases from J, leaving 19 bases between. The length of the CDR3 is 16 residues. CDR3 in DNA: TGCGCCAGCAGCCCGACAGCCTACAGCTACAACTATGGCTACACCTTC. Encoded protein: CASSPTAYSYNYGYTF.

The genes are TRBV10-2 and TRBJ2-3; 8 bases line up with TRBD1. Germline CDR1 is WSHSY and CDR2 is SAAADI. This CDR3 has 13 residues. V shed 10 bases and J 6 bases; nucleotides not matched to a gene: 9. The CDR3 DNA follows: TGCGCCACTACCCAGGGGGCGCGGGATACGCAGTATTTT. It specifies CATTQGARDTQYF.

CDR3 region: CASSQGGDGANVLTF. The CDR3 nucleotides are TGTGCCAGCAGCCAAGGGGGCGACGGGGCCAACGTCCTGACTTTC. The chain couples TRBV14 to TRBJ2-6, with D perhaps matching TRBD1 (5 bases). This CDR3 spans 15 amino acids. V was pared by 1 base and J by 4 bases, with 8 bases between. Germline loops: CDR1 SGHDN, CDR2 FVKESK.

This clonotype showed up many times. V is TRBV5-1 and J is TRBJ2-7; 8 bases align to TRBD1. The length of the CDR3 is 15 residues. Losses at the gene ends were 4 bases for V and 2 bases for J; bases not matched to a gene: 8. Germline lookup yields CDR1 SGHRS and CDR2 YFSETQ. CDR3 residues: CASSPRAGGTYEQYF. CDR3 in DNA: TGCGCCAGCAGCCCGAGGGCAGGGGGCACCTACGAGCAGTACTTC.